This paragraph covers one TCR beta chain sequence. What it recognizes is unknown. This sample was taken from a study of shared clonotypes between healthy human individuals. Study-wide findings and caveats: Richness estimates generally favored naive over memory subsets.

Clones were sequenced by immunoSEQ multiplex PCR, and TCRdb holds only the in-frame ones, with some missing. Here the sample spans 2,500,000 or so clones, less than 95% being singletons. Material: naive CD4+ T cells from PBMCs. Subset noted: CD45RA+ positively selected. The receptor's source is a man between 18 and 29 years old in good health. Some clones in this sample may be carry-over from other donors' samples.

The CDR3 reads CASSQGRLAGGTSSYEQYF. The CDR3 DNA reads TGTGCCAGCAGCCAAGGAAGACTAGCGGGAGGTACGAGCTCCTACGAGCAGTACTTC. V and J are TRBV4-2 and TRBJ2-7; 13 positions agree with TRBD2. The CDR3 totals 19 residues. J gave up 0 bases and V 1 base, and 9 bases lay outside the gene matches. CDR1 is LGHNA and CDR2 is YNFKEQ in the germline V gene.